Presented here are 10 T cell receptor beta chains from one specimen sequenced in a study of T cell responses to AZD1222 COVID-19 vaccine. The protocol was immunoSEQ multiplex PCR, while the TCRdb copy is restricted to in-frame clones and leaves out a portion. The table lists 90,000 to 120,000 clones, 80% to 95% of them singletons. The specimen was peripheral blood, collected 28 days after the second AZD1222 dose. The receptors were sampled from an adult who received the AZD1222 COVID-19 vaccine.

This chain uses TRBV2 with TRBJ2-7; tentatively, D is TRBD2 (6 bases). Trimming pared 5 bases from V and 0 bases from J, leaving 8 bases between. The length of the CDR3 is 13 residues. Germline V gene data show CDR1 as SNHLY and CDR2 as FYNNEI. CDR3 coding DNA: TGTGCCAGCAGTCGGGAGAGCTCCTACGAGCAGTACTTC. As protein: CASSRESSYEQYF.

This rearrangement joins TRBV11-2 to TRBJ2-7; 8 bases are a match to TRBD1. Germline-derived CDR1 and CDR2 are SGHAT and FQNNGV. J lost 4 bases, V lost 5 bases, and 7 bases had no gene match. CDR3 length: 14 residues. CDR3 DNA sequence: TGTGCCAGCAGCGTCACAGGGGGTTGGTACGAGCAGTACTTC. Translation gives CASSVTGGWYEQYF.

This chain links TRBV4-1 with TRBJ2-5, with D unclear. The CDR3 covers 14 residues. CDR1 is MGHRA, CDR2 YSYEKL, per germline. V lost 1 base to trimming and J lost 5 bases, with 11 bases between them. In DNA, the CDR3 is TGCGCCAGCAGCCAAGTAGCAGGTTTGGAGACCCAGTACTTC. It is translated as CASSQVAGLETQYF.

V is TRBV6-5 and J is TRBJ1-1; D may be TRBD1 (6 bases). Trimming removed 6 bases from V and 8 bases from J, with 19 bases in between. Germline CDR1 and CDR2: MNHEY and SVGAGI. This CDR3 is built from 14 residues. CDR3 in DNA: TGTGCCAGCAGCCTGCTGGCAGGGGAAAGCGAAGCTTTCTTT. It is translated as CASSLLAGESEAFF.

This chain joins TRBV27 and TRBJ2-2; TRBD1 is a possible D gene (7 bases). Germline CDR1 and CDR2: MNHEY and SMNVEV (reference sequence). V dropped 3 bases and J dropped 6 bases, with 11 bases sitting between them. CDR3 size: 14 residues. The CDR3 coding sequence is TGTGCCAGCAGTTTCCGCAGGGGGGCCGGGGAGCTGTTTTTT. Protein product: CASSFRRGAGELFF.

V is TRBV7-6 and J is TRBJ2-1; possible D gene TRBD2, 6 bases. The CDR3 length is 16 residues. Trimming cost V 5 bases and J 6 bases, with 20 bases left between them. The germline V gene has CDR1 SGHVS and CDR2 FNYEAQ. The DNA of the CDR3 is TGTGCCAGCAGCGACCGACTAGGAAGATCCCTCAATGAGCAGTTCTTC. This sequence encodes CASSDRLGRSLNEQFF.

This chain joins TRBV18 and TRBJ1-2; no clear D gene. The CDR3 has 13 amino acids. Germline V gives CDR1 KGHSH, CDR2 LQKENI. Trimming shortened V by 3 bases and J by 2 bases, and 7 bases separated the two germline ends. CDR3 in DNA: TGTGCCAGCTCACCTAACGACAACTATGGCTACACCTTC. Translation: CASSPNDNYGYTF.

CDR3 coding DNA: TGTGCCAGTCTTAACGGCCAGAATAATCAGCCCCAGCATTTT. It encodes CASLNGQNNQPQHF. This chain links TRBV6-8 with TRBJ1-5; D uncertain. Germline V gene sequence: CDR1 MNHGY, CDR2 SAAAGT. Trimming removed 9 bases at V and 4 bases at J, with 16 bases between. The CDR3 contains 14 residues.

This chain connects TRBV29-1 to TRBJ2-1, with a weak D call TRBD1 (5 bases). This CDR3 has 15 amino acids. V was clipped by 3 bases and J by 1 base, with 13 bases between them. Germline-derived CDR1 and CDR2 are SQVTM and ANQGSEA. The CDR3 reads CSVDGRVGSYNEQFF. The CDR3 DNA reads TGCAGCGTTGACGGCAGGGTAGGATCCTACAATGAGCAGTTCTTC.

V and J are TRBV7-9 and TRBJ1-6; D unclear. The CDR3 contains 19 residues. Germline V CDR1 and CDR2: SEHNR, FQNEAQ (reference sequence). V lost 5 bases to trimming and J lost 1 base, with 21 bases between them. For the CDR3, the DNA is TGTGCCAGCAGCCCCTCTAGTGGAGGCCCTGGGTCCTATAATTCACCCCTCCACTTT. As protein: CASSPSSGGPGSYNSPLHF.